One T cell receptor beta chain is described in this entry. Germline values: CDR1 KGHDR, CDR2 SFDVKD. Trimming took off 4 bases at V and 4 bases at J, with 12 bases between the two ends. The CDR3 is 14 amino acids. This specimen belongs to a study of blood T cell repertoires in COVID-19. Profiling relied on immunoSEQ multiplex PCR, and the TCRdb table lists in-frame clones only, not all of them. Of about 220,000 clones in the sample, 82% are singletons; the top ten hold about 3.4%. J is TRBJ2-5 and V is TRBV24-1, with D tentatively TRBD2 (6 bases). The receptor was isolated from a woman aged 60 to 75 who had recovered from COVID-19. Source material: PBMCs or T cells enriched from blood (not recorded which). This chain's CDR3 is CATSDGEVSETQYF. The CDR3 nucleotides read TGTGCCACCAGTGACGGGGAGGTTTCAGAGACCCAGTACTTC.